This T cell receptor beta chain was sequenced for a study of cytomegalovirus exposure and HLA in healthy donors. Study-wide context: From donors who were HLA-typed, an early data release held approximately 91 million unique TCRs.

The PCR made use of 60 Vbeta and 13 Jbeta primers. Produced via immunoSEQ multiplex PCR; TCRdb's table is partial and in-frame only. Among about 100,000 clones listed, around three quarters were seen once. Unmatched junction bases numbered 11, after V lost 3 bases and J lost 5 bases. Per the germline V gene, CDR1 is ENHRY and CDR2 is SYGVKD. The CDR3 runs to 16 residues. The chain carries TRBV10-3 and TRBJ2-3, with 7 bases aligning to TRBD2. The sequence derives from a female donor in good health and CMV-seropositive. Sequenced input: PBMCs. The CDR3 nucleotides read TGTGCCATCAGTGATTCGGCGGGAGTGTGGGGAGATACGCAGTATTTT. Its translation: CAISDSAGVWGDTQYF.